A single T cell receptor beta chain is shown here with its context. The antigen remains undetermined. The time point here: late sampling 161 to 241 days after vaccination in three convalescent patients. Treatment reported: roughly 11-day PBMC culture with coronavirus spike peptide pools or control peptides (ViraFEST assay). CDR1 and CDR2 (germline): LNHNV, YYDKDF (reference sequence). Losses at the gene ends were 3 bases for V and 13 bases for J; bases not matched to a gene: 10. The CDR3 sequence is 14 residues long. Sequencing of cultured CD4+ T cell DNA used the Oncomine TCR Beta short-read assay. TCRdb re-derived calls from the PCR reads in MiXCR, one entry per CDR3 protein. The data hold around 21,000 distinct CDR3 sequences, with 42% observed a single time. This sample was included in a study of vaccination and CD4 T cells after COVID-19. The overall study: Both day-14 and day-161-to-241 post-vaccine samples exist for a few convalescent patients. For control cultures, the treatment was a CEFX pool, an HIV-1 Nef pool, or no peptide.

Study results and limitations: Median reactive clonotypes, those recognizing SARS-CoV-2, rose from 21 to 38, not significantly. Researchers report that 304 of 307 vaccine-specific clones in convalescent patients proved spike mono-reactive.

Material: CD4+ T cells from blood, cultured in vitro, obtained about 7 months after SARS-CoV-2 vaccination. The origin of this receptor is a human donor who had recovered from COVID-19. The chain couples TRBV15 to TRBJ2-1, with 9 bases that match TRBD2. The CDR3 nucleotides are TGTGCCACCAGCAGTGGTTTTAGCGGGAGCCCCCAGTTCTTC. Amino acids: CATSSGFSGSPQFF.